This TCR beta chain was captured in a study of shared clonotypes between healthy human individuals. Study details: In total, the donors were two women and a few men aged 18 to 49. Study-wide results and limits: Incomplete sequencing of sorted subsets was indicated by rarefaction despite large depth. Several donors showed sharing of approximately 5% of naive CD4 clonotypes.

Original analysis: In the immunoSEQ data, sequences were junction-only and lacked quality scores, so filtering differed. Libraries were prepared by immunoSEQ multiplex PCR; TCRdb keeps only in-frame clonotypes and omits some of them. Clone size and the V and J calls come from that table; the DNA yielded D and trimming. This sample carries about 980,000 clones, about 80% of them seen once, and the ten largest clones take nearly 1.5%. V shed 6 bases, J shed 1 base, and the junction held 6 bases outside the gene matches. This CDR3 is built from 16 residues. The germline CDR1 and CDR2 sequences are MDHEN and SYDVKM. Points on this clone: Its target is not known.

Material for sequencing was memory CD4+ T cells sorted from blood. Specified subset: CD45RA-negative fraction. The rearrangement uses TRBV28 and TRBJ2-2; the match to TRBD2 covers 9 bases. The clonotype originates from a young man in good health. The CDR3 coding sequence is TGTGCCAGCAGCCAGGGTAGCGGGGGGAACACCGGGGAGCTGTTTTTT. It is translated as CASSQGSGGNTGELFF.